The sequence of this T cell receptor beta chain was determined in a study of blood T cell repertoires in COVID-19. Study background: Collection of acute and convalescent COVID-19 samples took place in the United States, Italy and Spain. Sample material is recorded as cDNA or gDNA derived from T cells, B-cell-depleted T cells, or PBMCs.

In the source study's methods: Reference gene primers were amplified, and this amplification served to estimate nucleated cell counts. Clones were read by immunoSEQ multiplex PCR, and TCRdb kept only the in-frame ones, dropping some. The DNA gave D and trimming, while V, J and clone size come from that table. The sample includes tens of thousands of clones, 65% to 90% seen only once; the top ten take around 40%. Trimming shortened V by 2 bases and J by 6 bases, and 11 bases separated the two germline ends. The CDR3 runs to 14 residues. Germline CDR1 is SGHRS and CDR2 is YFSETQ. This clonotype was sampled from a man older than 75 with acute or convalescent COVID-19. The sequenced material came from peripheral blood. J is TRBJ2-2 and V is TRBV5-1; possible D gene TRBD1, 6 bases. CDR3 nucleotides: TGCGCCAGCAGCTTACAGGGTAATGCCGGGGAGCTGTTTTTT. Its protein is CASSLQGNAGELFF.